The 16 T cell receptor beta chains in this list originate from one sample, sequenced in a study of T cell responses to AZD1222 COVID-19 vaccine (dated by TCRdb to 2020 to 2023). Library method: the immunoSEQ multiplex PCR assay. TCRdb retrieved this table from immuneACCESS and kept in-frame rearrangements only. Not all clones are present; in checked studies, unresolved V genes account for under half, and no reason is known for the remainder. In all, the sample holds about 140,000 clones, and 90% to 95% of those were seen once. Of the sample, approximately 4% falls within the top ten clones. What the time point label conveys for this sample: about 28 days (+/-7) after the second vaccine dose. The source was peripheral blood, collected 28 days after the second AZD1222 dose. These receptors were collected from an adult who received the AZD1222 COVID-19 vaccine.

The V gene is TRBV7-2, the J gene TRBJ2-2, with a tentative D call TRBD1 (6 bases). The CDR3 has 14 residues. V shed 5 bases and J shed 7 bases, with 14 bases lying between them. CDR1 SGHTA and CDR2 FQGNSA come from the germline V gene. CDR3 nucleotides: TGTGCCAGCAGCAGTTACAGGGCGGGCGGGGAGCTGTTTTTT. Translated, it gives CASSSYRAGGELFF.

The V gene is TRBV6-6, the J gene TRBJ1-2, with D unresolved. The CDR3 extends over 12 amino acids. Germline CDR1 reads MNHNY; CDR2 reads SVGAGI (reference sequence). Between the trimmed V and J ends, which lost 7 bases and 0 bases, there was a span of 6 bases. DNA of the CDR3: TGTGCCAGCAACCCCTCTAACTATGGCTACACCTTC. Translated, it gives CASNPSNYGYTF.

CDR3 DNA sequence: TGTGCCAGTAGTTCTATTTACAGGCGTGTTATGTCGGACTATGGCTACACCTTC. Encoded protein: CASSSIYRRVMSDYGYTF. The J gene is TRBJ1-2, the V gene TRBV19, with D maybe TRBD1 (5 bases). CDR1 and CDR2 from the germline V gene are LNHDA and SQIVND (reference sequence). V gave up 5 bases and J gave up 3 bases, with 25 bases separating them. This CDR3 has 18 amino acids.

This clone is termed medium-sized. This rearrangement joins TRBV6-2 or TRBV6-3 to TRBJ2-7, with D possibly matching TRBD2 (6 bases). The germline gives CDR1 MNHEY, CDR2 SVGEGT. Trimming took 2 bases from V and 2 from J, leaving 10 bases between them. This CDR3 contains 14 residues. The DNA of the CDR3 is TGTGCCAGCAGTTACGGGGAGGAGACCTACGAGCAGTACTTC. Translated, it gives CASSYGEETYEQYF.

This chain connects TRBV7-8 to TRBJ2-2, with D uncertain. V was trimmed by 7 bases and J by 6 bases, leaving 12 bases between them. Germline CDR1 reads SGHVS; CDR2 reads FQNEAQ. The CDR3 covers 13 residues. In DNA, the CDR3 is TGTGCCAGCACCCGGAAGGACCCCGGGGAGCTGTTTTTT. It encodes CASTRKDPGELFF. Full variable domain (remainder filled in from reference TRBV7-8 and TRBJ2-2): GAGVSQSPRYKVAKRGQDVALRCDPISGHVSLFWYQQALGQGPEFLTYFQNEAQLDKSGLPSDRFFAERPEGSVSTLKIQRTQQEDSAVYLCASTRKDPGELFFGEGSRLTVL.

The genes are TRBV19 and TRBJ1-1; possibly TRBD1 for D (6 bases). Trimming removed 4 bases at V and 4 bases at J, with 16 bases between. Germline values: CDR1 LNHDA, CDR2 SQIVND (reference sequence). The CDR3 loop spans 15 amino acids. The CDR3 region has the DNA TGTGCCAGTAGTACTTGGACAGCCCCCGGCACTGAAGCTTTCTTT. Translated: CASSTWTAPGTEAFF.

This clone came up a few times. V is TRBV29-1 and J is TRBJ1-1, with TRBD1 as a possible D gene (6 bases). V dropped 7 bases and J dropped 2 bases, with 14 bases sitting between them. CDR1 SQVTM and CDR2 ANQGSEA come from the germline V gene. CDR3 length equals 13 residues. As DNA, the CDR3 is TGCAGCGCCAAAGGGGGGGGAAACACTGAAGCTTTCTTT. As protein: CSAKGGGNTEAFF.

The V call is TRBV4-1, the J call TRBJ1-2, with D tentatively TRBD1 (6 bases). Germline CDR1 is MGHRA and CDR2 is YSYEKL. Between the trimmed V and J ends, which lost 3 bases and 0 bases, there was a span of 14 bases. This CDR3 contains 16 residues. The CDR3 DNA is TGCGCCAGCAGCCAGGAACGGGACACAGCTAACTATGGCTACACCTTC. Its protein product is CASSQERDTANYGYTF.

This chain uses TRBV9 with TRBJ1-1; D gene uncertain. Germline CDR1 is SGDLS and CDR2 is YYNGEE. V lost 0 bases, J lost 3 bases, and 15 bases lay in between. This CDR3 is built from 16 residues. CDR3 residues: CASSVGLGFPDTEAFF. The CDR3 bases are TGTGCCAGCAGCGTAGGTTTGGGATTTCCGGACACTGAAGCTTTCTTT.

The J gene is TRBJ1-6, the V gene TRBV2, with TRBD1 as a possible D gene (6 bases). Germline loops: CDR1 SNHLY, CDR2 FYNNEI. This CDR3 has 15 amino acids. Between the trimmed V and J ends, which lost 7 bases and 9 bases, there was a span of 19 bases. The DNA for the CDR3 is TGTGCCAGCAACGACCTCCCGGGGGCAGGTTCACCCCTCCACTTT. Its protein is CASNDLPGAGSPLHF.

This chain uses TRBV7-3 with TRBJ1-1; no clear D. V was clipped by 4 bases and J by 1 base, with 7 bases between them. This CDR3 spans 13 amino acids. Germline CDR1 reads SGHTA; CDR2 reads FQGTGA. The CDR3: CASSSNRNTEAFF. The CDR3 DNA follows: TGTGCCAGCAGCTCAAACAGGAACACTGAAGCTTTCTTT.

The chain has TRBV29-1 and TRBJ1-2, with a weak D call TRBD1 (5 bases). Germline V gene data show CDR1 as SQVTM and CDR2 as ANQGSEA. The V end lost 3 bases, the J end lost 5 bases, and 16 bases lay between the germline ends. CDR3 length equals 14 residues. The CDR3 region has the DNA TGCAGCGTTGATTCCCGCAGGGAAGCTTATGGCTACACCTTC. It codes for CSVDSRREAYGYTF.

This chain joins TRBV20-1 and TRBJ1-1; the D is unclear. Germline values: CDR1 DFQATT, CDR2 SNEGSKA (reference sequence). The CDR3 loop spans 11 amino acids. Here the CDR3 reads CSLNGNTEAFF. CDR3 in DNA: TGCAGCCTCAATGGGAACACTGAAGCTTTCTTT.

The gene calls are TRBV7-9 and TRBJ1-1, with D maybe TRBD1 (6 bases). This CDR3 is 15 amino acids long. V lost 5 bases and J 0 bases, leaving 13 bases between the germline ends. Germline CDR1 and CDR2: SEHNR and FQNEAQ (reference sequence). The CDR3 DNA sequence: TGTGCCAGCAGCCCTGGGGGCCTACTGAACACTGAAGCTTTCTTT. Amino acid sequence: CASSPGGLLNTEAFF.

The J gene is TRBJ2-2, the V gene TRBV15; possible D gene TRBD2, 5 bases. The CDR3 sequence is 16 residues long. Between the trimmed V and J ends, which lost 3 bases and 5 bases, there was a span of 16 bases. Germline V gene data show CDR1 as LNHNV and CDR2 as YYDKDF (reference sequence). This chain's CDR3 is CATSSARTGSTGELFF. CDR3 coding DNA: TGTGCCACCAGCAGCGCCAGGACTGGTTCGACCGGGGAGCTGTTTTTT.

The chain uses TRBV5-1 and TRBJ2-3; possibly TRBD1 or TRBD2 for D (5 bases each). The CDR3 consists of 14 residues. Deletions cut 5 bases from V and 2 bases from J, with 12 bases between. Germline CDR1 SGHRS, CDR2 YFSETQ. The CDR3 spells CASSRDGITDTQYF. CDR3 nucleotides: TGCGCCAGCAGTCGGGACGGAATCACAGATACGCAGTATTTT.